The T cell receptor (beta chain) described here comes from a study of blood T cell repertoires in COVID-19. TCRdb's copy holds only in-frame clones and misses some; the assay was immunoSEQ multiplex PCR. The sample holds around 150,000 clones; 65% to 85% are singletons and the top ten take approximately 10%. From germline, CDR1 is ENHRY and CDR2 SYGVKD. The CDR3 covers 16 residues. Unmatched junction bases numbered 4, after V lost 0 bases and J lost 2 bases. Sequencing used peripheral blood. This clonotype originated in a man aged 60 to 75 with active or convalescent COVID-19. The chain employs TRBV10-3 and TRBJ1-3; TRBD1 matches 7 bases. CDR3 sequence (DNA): TGTGCCATCAGTGAGTCCGACAGGGTGGCTGGAAACACCATATATTTT. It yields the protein CAISESDRVAGNTIYF.